Each of the 29 T cell receptor beta chains below was sequenced from the same sample in a study of persistence of HIV-infected CD4 T cells. Stimulation used around 9.1 ug/mL lysate from CMV-infected fibroblasts. CD40L-negative CD69-negative CD45RO-high memory CD4+ T cells were sorted as populations depleted of antigen-responding cells. Antigens for these TCRs are unknown. The immunoSEQ assay was version 4, run in survey mode. The repertoire was sequenced with immunoSEQ multiplex PCR; TCRdb's copy has only in-frame clones and lacks some. The table has tens of thousands of clones, 75% to 85% seen once. The sample consisted of CD4+ T cells sorted from PBMCs after approximately 19-hour stimulation, taken from a patient who received antiretroviral therapy. These receptors all come from an adult man with HIV who was CMV-seropositive.

The chain employs TRBV19 and TRBJ2-7; D may be TRBD1 (5 bases). This CDR3 is 14 amino acids long. Germline V gives CDR1 LNHDA, CDR2 SQIVND (reference sequence). Trimming cost V 4 bases and J 0 bases, with 10 bases left between them. For the CDR3, the DNA is TGTGCCAGTAGTAGGGGCAGTTACTCCTACGAGCAGTACTTC. The encoded protein is CASSRGSYSYEQYF.

The chain is built from TRBV5-1 and TRBJ2-7, with a possible D match to TRBD2 (5 bases). The CDR3 loop spans 13 amino acids. Germline CDR1 and CDR2: SGHRS and YFSETQ. With 4 bases removed from V and 6 bases from J, the gap between germline ends came to 14 bases. The CDR3 is CASSPTERGEQYF. In nucleotides, the CDR3 is TGCGCCAGCAGCCCGACTGAACGGGGCGAGCAGTACTTC. The full variable domain, with the rest looked up from reference TRBV5-1 and TRBJ2-7, is KAGVTQTPRYLIKTRGQQVTLSCSPISGHRSVSWYQQTPGQGLQFLFEYFSETQRNKGNFPGRFSGRQFSNSRSEMNVSTLELGDSALYLCASSPTERGEQYFGPGTRLTVT.

The V call is TRBV2, the J call TRBJ1-1; D not certain. Germline CDR1 SNHLY, CDR2 FYNNEI. The CDR3 totals 13 residues. V was cut by 6 bases and J by 1 base, with 9 bases left in between. CDR3 loop: CASRRNGNTEAFF. CDR3 in DNA: TGTGCCAGCAGGCGTAACGGGAACACTGAAGCTTTCTTT.

The rearrangement uses TRBV19 and TRBJ1-5; D not certain. V dropped 4 bases and J dropped 6 bases, with 13 bases sitting between them. Germline V gene data show CDR1 as LNHDA and CDR2 as SQIVND (reference sequence). The CDR3 sequence is 14 residues long. This CDR3 is CASSTRSLGQPQHF. The CDR3 DNA is TGTGCCAGTAGTACCCGCTCCTTAGGTCAGCCCCAGCATTTT.

The chain combines TRBV25-1 with TRBJ1-3; 9 positions agree with TRBD1. The V gene end was trimmed by 4 bases and the J gene end by 10 bases; junction bases not matched to a gene: 2. From germline, CDR1 is MGHDK and CDR2 SYGVNS. CDR3 length: 12 amino acids. The CDR3 here is CASSGGQGTIYF. The CDR3 DNA sequence: TGTGCCAGCAGTGGGGGACAGGGAACCATATATTTT.

This clone showed up just once. This chain joins TRBV5-1 and TRBJ1-1; no clear D gene. Trimming left V 8 bases short and J 0 bases short, with 17 bases between. The CDR3 spans 15 residues. Germline assignment: CDR1 SGHRS and CDR2 YFSETQ. CDR3 amino acids: CASGRIDPMNTEAFF. The CDR3 nucleotides read TGCGCCAGTGGGAGAATTGATCCCATGAACACTGAAGCTTTCTTT.

V gene TRBV19 combines with J gene TRBJ2-1, with a weak D call TRBD2 (5 bases). CDR1 is LNHDA, CDR2 SQIVND, per germline (reference sequence). The CDR3 sequence is 12 residues long. Trimming removed 3 bases from V and 7 bases from J, with 7 bases in between. The CDR3 nucleotides read TGTGCCAGTAGTATCCCGGGGAATGAGCAGTTCTTC. Translating gives CASSIPGNEQFF. Full variable domain (remainder filled in from reference TRBV19 and TRBJ2-1): DGGITQSPKYLFRKEGQNVTLSCEQNLNHDAMYWYRQDPGQGLRLIYYSQIVNDFQKGDIAEGYSVSREKKESFPLTVTSAQKNPTAFYLCASSIPGNEQFFGPGTRLTVL.

This clone was found once. This chain links TRBV29-1 with TRBJ1-1, with D possibly TRBD1 on 5 matching bases. The germline V and J ends were trimmed by 4 bases and 1 base, with 10 bases remaining between them. The germline CDR1 and CDR2 sequences are SQVTM and ANQGSEA. CDR3 length: 13 residues. CDR3 sequence (DNA): TGCAGCGTTGGCCTCGGGGGGAACACTGAAGCTTTCTTT. Amino acid sequence: CSVGLGGNTEAFF.

This clone was seen a handful of times. The sample contains more than one DNA sequence encoding this CDR3. The gene calls are TRBV18 and TRBJ1-1; no definite D call. Germline loops: CDR1 KGHSH, CDR2 LQKENI. Trimming pared 1 base from V and 1 base from J, leaving 4 bases between. The CDR3 is 13 residues long. In DNA form, the CDR3 reads TGTGCCAGCTCACCACAGGGGAACACTGAAGCTTTCTTT. This encodes CASSPQGNTEAFF.

This clone was counted once. The V call is TRBV27, the J call TRBJ2-3; 13 bases are shared with TRBD2. The germline V gene has CDR1 MNHEY and CDR2 SMNVEV (reference sequence). The CDR3 is 16 residues long. The junction had 5 bases not matched to a gene; V was cut back by 4 bases and J by 4 bases. The CDR3 DNA follows: TGTGCCAGCAGTTCGCACACTAGCGGGGGGGCAGATACGCAGTATTTT. Translation gives CASSSHTSGGADTQYF.

This clone was found a few times. The V call is TRBV6-5, the J call TRBJ1-3, with no clear D. CDR3 length: 14 amino acids. The ends were cut back, 7 bases at V and 1 base at J, with 11 bases in the middle. Germline CDR1 is MNHEY and CDR2 is SVGAGI. In DNA form, the CDR3 reads TGTGCCAGCATAAGAGGACCTTCTGGAAACACCATATATTTT. This sequence encodes CASIRGPSGNTIYF.

The chain couples TRBV6-5 to TRBJ2-5; 7 bases line up with TRBD1. The CDR3 totals 14 residues. The ends lost 6 bases at V and 6 bases at J; junction bases unmatched: 10. The V gene's germline CDR1 is MNHEY and CDR2 SVGAGI. CDR3 nucleotide sequence: TGTGCCAGCAGCGCTTACAGGGGCGAAAAGACCCAGTACTTC. It yields the protein CASSAYRGEKTQYF.

J is TRBJ1-5 and V is TRBV3-1 (or the pseudogene TRBV3-2); TRBD1 is a possible D gene (5 bases). V was clipped by 4 bases and J by 2 bases, with 9 bases between them. This CDR3 contains 14 residues. Per the germline V gene, CDR1 is LGHDT and CDR2 is YNNKEL (reference sequence). The CDR3 reads CASSRGGGNQPQHF. As DNA, the CDR3 is TGTGCCAGCAGCCGGGGGGGTGGCAATCAGCCCCAGCATTTT.

The chain couples TRBV9 to TRBJ1-1; TRBD1 is a possible D gene (5 bases). This CDR3 spans 14 amino acids. The germline V gene has CDR1 SGDLS and CDR2 YYNGEE. Deletions cut 3 bases from V and 11 bases from J, with 20 bases between. CDR3 sequence (DNA): TGTGCCAGCAGCGCCTCCGCCGAGGGGTTGTTGGCTTTCTTT. Protein product: CASSASAEGLLAFF.

This chain joins TRBV20-1 and TRBJ1-1, with D unresolved. Per the germline V gene, CDR1 is DFQATT and CDR2 is SNEGSKA (reference sequence). This CDR3 is built from 11 residues. The V gene lost 6 bases and the J gene lost 10 bases, with 15 bases spanning the gap. CDR3 loop: CSADDKRAAFF. Written as DNA, the CDR3 is TGCAGTGCCGACGACAAGAGGGCAGCTTTCTTT.

The rearrangement uses TRBV6-5 and TRBJ2-5; 9 bases agree with TRBD1. CDR1 and CDR2 from the germline V gene are MNHEY and SVGAGI. The J segment lost 4 bases and the V segment lost 6 bases, leaving 9 bases of the junction unmatched. The CDR3 extends over 15 amino acids. The CDR3 is CASRDWDRDSETQYF. Written as DNA, the CDR3 is TGTGCCAGCAGGGATTGGGACAGGGATTCAGAGACCCAGTACTTC.

The chain combines TRBV15 with TRBJ1-4; no clear D gene. Germline V lookup: CDR1 LNHNV, CDR2 YYDKDF (reference sequence). This CDR3 region has 14 residues. The ends were cut back, 1 base at V and 3 bases at J, with 6 bases in the middle. The CDR3 coding sequence is TGTGCCACCAGCAGAGTTTCCCCTAATGAAAAACTGTTTTTT. Its protein product is CATSRVSPNEKLFF. The full variable domain, with the rest looked up from reference TRBV15 and TRBJ1-4, is DAMVIQNPRYQVTQFGKPVTLSCSQTLNHNVMYWYQQKSSQAPKLLFHYYDKDFNNEADTPDNFQSRRPNTSFCFLDIRSPGLGDTAMYLCATSRVSPNEKLFFGSGTQLSVL.

The chain combines TRBV6-2 or TRBV6-3 with TRBJ1-1; TRBD1 aligns across 9 bases. The junction had 14 bases not matched to a gene; V was cut back by 4 bases and J by 11 bases. Germline V gene sequence: CDR1 MNHEY, CDR2 SVGEGT. CDR3 length: 15 amino acids. Here the CDR3 reads CASSSRDRAGRGAFF. CDR3 sequence (DNA): TGTGCCAGCAGTTCCCGGGACAGGGCCGGTCGTGGGGCTTTCTTT.

This clone was detected a few times. The V gene is TRBV5-1, the J gene TRBJ1-1, with 7 nucleotides matching TRBD1. CDR3 length equals 16 residues. The germline CDR1 and CDR2 sequences are SGHRS and YFSETQ. V lost 3 bases, J lost 5 bases, and 13 bases stayed unmatched. Here the CDR3 reads CASSSLRGGAGTEAFF. CDR3 sequence (DNA): TGCGCCAGCAGCTCCCTCAGAGGGGGCGCTGGGACTGAAGCTTTCTTT.

This chain connects TRBV10-1 to TRBJ2-4, with TRBD1 identical over 8 bases. Germline V CDR1 and CDR2: WNHNN, SYGVQD (reference sequence). This CDR3 region has 15 residues. The V and J ends lost 6 bases and 6 bases, in that order; junction bases with no gene match: 10. This CDR3 reads CASSVTGTGRNIQYF. In DNA, the CDR3 is TGCGCCAGCAGCGTAACCGGGACAGGAAGAAACATTCAGTACTTC.

This clone turned up a few times. This chain links TRBV7-9 with TRBJ1-5; D uncertain. V was shortened by 6 bases and J by 0 bases, with 12 bases between the two germline ends. The CDR3 sequence is 15 residues long. CDR1 SEHNR and CDR2 FQNEAQ come from the germline V gene (reference sequence). CDR3 in amino acids: CASSPAFGSNQPQHF. Here the CDR3 DNA reads TGTGCCAGCAGTCCCGCATTTGGTAGCAATCAGCCCCAGCATTTT.

Note on this clone: A read error may account for a junction end that differs from germline. The chain links TRBV19 to TRBJ2-7, with 16 nucleotides matching TRBD2. Germline lookup yields CDR1 LNHDA and CDR2 SQIVND (reference sequence). The CDR3 runs to 14 residues. As DNA, the CDR3 is TGTGCCAGTACCCTGGGACTAGCGGGAGGGCCCTCGCACTTC. Its protein is CASTLGLAGGPSHF.

The chain uses TRBV6-6 and TRBJ2-1; D call uncertain. Trimming took 6 bases from V and 2 from J, leaving 8 bases between them. This CDR3 spans 13 amino acids. Per germline, CDR1 MNHNY and CDR2 SVGAGI (reference sequence). CDR3 in amino acids: CASSSVAYNEQFF. For the CDR3, the DNA is TGTGCCAGCAGCTCCGTGGCCTACAATGAGCAGTTCTTC.

The genes are TRBV12-3 or TRBV12-4 and TRBJ2-5; D remains ambiguous. The V end lost 2 bases, the J end lost 3 bases, and 7 bases lay between the germline ends. The CDR3 sequence is 13 residues long. CDR3 region: CASSLYREETQYF. The CDR3, as DNA: TGTGCCAGCAGTTTATACAGAGAAGAGACCCAGTACTTC.

This clone was recorded only once. This sequence joins TRBV7-2 and TRBJ1-2; 7 bases agree with TRBD1. CDR3 length: 13 amino acids. Germline CDR1 and CDR2: SGHTA and FQGNSA. V was pared by 5 bases and J by 8 bases, with 8 bases of the junction left unmatched. CDR3 in amino acids: CASSPWDRGGYTF. CDR3 bases: TGTGCCAGCAGCCCGTGGGACAGAGGGGGCTACACCTTC.

The J gene is TRBJ1-1, the V gene TRBV29-1, with TRBD1 as a possible D gene (5 bases). The germline V gene encodes CDR1 SQVTM and CDR2 ANQGSEA. This CDR3 is built from 12 residues. DNA for the CDR3: TGCAGGGCCGGGACGATGAACACTGAAGCTTTCTTT. This gives the protein CRAGTMNTEAFF.

The V call is TRBV7-9, the J call TRBJ1-2; D is possibly TRBD1 (5 bases). The germline V and J ends were trimmed by 5 bases and 4 bases, with 17 bases remaining between them. Germline-derived CDR1 and CDR2 are SEHNR and FQNEAQ (reference sequence). The CDR3 totals 15 residues. The CDR3 reads CASSAPGGAVYGYTF. The CDR3 nucleotides read TGTGCCAGCAGCGCGCCCGGCGGGGCGGTCTATGGCTACACCTTC.

CDR3 bases: TGTGCCTGGACCCCCCCGCGGGGCTCCTACGAGCAGTACTTC. Its translation: CAWTPPRGSYEQYF. The genes are TRBV30 and TRBJ2-7; weak D call: TRBD2 (6 bases). Germline V gives CDR1 GTSNPN, CDR2 SVGIG (reference sequence). The CDR3 extends over 14 amino acids. Trimming took 4 bases from V and 0 from J, leaving 13 bases between them.

This clone was seen a single time. The V gene is TRBV7-2, the J gene TRBJ2-1; D is perhaps TRBD2 (5 bases). Deletions cut 4 bases from V and 10 bases from J, with 23 bases between. CDR3 length equals 16 residues. CDR1 and CDR2 (germline): SGHTA, FQGNSA. In DNA, the CDR3 is TGTGCCAGCAGCTCCCTGCGGAGGACCATTTATAACGAGCAGTTCTTC. This translates into CASSSLRRTIYNEQFF.